Each of the 22 T cell receptor beta chains below was sequenced from the same sample in a study of cytomegalovirus exposure and HLA in healthy donors. With 60 Vbeta and 13 Jbeta primers, the PCR was carried out. The table came from immunoSEQ multiplex PCR; TCRdb's copy has only in-frame clones and leaves some out. The sample carries 150,000 to 200,000 clones, roughly 80% recorded once. Material: PBMCs. The receptors were gathered from a male donor in good health and CMV-seronegative.

The V gene is TRBV14, the J gene TRBJ2-1, with 7 bases matching TRBD2. Germline CDR1 and CDR2: SGHDN and FVKESK. CDR3 length: 14 residues. V lost 4 bases and J lost 6; bases outside the gene matches: 6. CDR3 residues: CASSPFGTTNEQFF. In DNA form, the CDR3 reads TGTGCCAGCAGCCCATTTGGGACTACCAATGAGCAGTTCTTC.

This chain connects TRBV27 to TRBJ2-5; TRBD2 might be the D (5 bases). Germline V gene sequence: CDR1 MNHEY, CDR2 SMNVEV (reference sequence). CDR3 size: 16 residues. The V and J ends lost 6 bases and 0 bases respectively, with 17 bases between them. The CDR3 region has the DNA TGTGCCAGCAGCCCCGTGGGAGTCGGGTACCAAGAGACCCAGTACTTC. Protein product: CASSPVGVGYQETQYF.

This clone occurred a few times. V usage is TRBV7-9 and J usage is TRBJ1-2, with TRBD1 as a possible D gene (6 bases). Deletions cut 1 base from V and 4 bases from J, with 16 bases between. Looked up from germline, CDR1 is SEHNR and CDR2 is FQNEAQ (reference sequence). This CDR3 spans 16 amino acids. CDR3 amino acids: CASSLEGGGVIYGYTF. The CDR3 bases are TGTGCCAGCAGCTTAGAGGGCGGGGGCGTGATCTATGGCTACACCTTC.

The V and J genes are TRBV20-1 and TRBJ2-5, with a tentative D call TRBD1 (5 bases). The CDR3 sequence is 11 residues long. The V gene lost 5 bases and the J gene lost 5 bases, with 9 bases spanning the gap. The germline V gene has CDR1 DFQATT and CDR2 SNEGSKA (reference sequence). The CDR3, as DNA: TGCAGTGCTCTACCAGGGGAGACCCAGTACTTC. Protein sequence: CSALPGETQYF.

The chain combines TRBV7-6 with TRBJ2-5; D perhaps matches TRBD2 (7 bases). The CDR3 loop spans 15 amino acids. The germline V and J ends were trimmed by 3 bases and 5 bases, with 16 bases remaining between them. Germline CDR1 reads SGHVS; CDR2 reads FNYEAQ. The CDR3 region is CASSFPGGPRETQYF. The CDR3 DNA sequence: TGTGCCAGCAGCTTCCCGGGGGGCCCTCGGGAGACCCAGTACTTC.

This rearrangement joins TRBV6-1 to TRBJ1-2, with unresolved D. V was trimmed by 2 bases and J by 3 bases, leaving 7 bases between them. This CDR3 is built from 13 residues. Looked up from germline, CDR1 is MNHNS and CDR2 is SASEGT. The DNA of the CDR3 is TGTGCCAGCAGTGAACTCAGGTACTATGGCTACACCTTC. Amino acid sequence: CASSELRYYGYTF.

The V call is TRBV10-3, the J call TRBJ2-4; possibly TRBD2 for D (5 bases). The CDR3 loop spans 13 amino acids. The V end was cut by 6 bases, the J end by 9 bases, with 15 bases between. CDR1 ENHRY and CDR2 SYGVKD come from the germline V gene. CDR3 sequence (DNA): TGTGCCATCAGGCAGGACCTAGGGAGCATTCAGTACTTC. Translation: CAIRQDLGSIQYF.

This clone has more than one count but fewer than ten. The chain couples TRBV7-9 to TRBJ2-3; 7 nucleotides agree with TRBD2. CDR1 and CDR2 from the germline V gene are SEHNR and FQNEAQ (reference sequence). CDR3 length: 16 residues. J lost 1 base, V lost 0 bases, and 4 bases had no gene match. CDR3 nucleotide sequence: TGTGCCAGCAGCTTAGCGCGTCGGGGGGGCACAGATACGCAGTATTTT. Residues: CASSLARRGGTDTQYF.

The rearrangement links TRBV29-1 to TRBJ2-1; 13 bases are a match to TRBD2. J lost 6 bases, V lost 4 bases, and 9 bases had no gene match. Germline loops: CDR1 SQVTM, CDR2 ANQGSEA. The CDR3 runs to 16 residues. The CDR3 is CSVVLTSGRAFNEQFF. As DNA, the CDR3 is TGCAGCGTTGTGCTTACTAGCGGGAGGGCCTTCAATGAGCAGTTCTTC.

The chain uses TRBV7-2 and TRBJ1-4; the match to TRBD1 covers 9 bases. The V gene's germline CDR1 is SGHTA and CDR2 FQGNSA. The CDR3 is 14 residues long. The junction had 4 bases not matched to a gene; V was cut back by 4 bases and J by 7 bases. The CDR3 coding sequence is TGTGCCAGCAGCTACGGGACAGGGACTGAAAAACTGTTTTTT. It translates to CASSYGTGTEKLFF.

This chain uses TRBV4-2 with TRBJ1-2; the D gene is possibly TRBD1 (5 bases). The CDR3 has 13 amino acids. The V and J ends lost 0 bases and 7 bases respectively, with 9 bases between them. Germline-derived CDR1 and CDR2 are LGHNA and YNFKEQ. CDR3 bases: TGTGCCAGCAGCCAAGATGGGGCAGGTGGCTACACCTTC. As protein: CASSQDGAGGYTF.

This chain connects TRBV7-7 to TRBJ2-2; D perhaps matches TRBD1 (5 bases). The CDR3 is 14 amino acids. CDR1 and CDR2 from the germline V gene are SSHAT and FNYEAQ (reference sequence). V lost 5 bases to trimming and J lost 1 base, with 8 bases between them. CDR3 loop: CASSPGQNTGELFF. The CDR3 DNA reads as TGTGCCAGCAGCCCCGGACAGAACACCGGGGAGCTGTTTTTT.

This clone was counted only a few times. The chain is built from TRBV4-1 and TRBJ2-1; D is perhaps TRBD2 (6 bases). The CDR3 extends over 16 amino acids. Germline CDR1 reads MGHRA; CDR2 reads YSYEKL. The V end was cut by 1 base, the J end by 1 base, with 11 bases between. The chain's CDR3 is CASSQAGTHSYNEQFF. The CDR3 region has the DNA TGCGCCAGCAGCCAAGCCGGGACTCATTCCTACAATGAGCAGTTCTTC.

In regard to this clone: A read error may account for a junction end that differs from germline. This chain joins TRBV18 and TRBJ2-4; D not resolved. Germline CDR1 KGHSH, CDR2 LQKENI. The CDR3 consists of 12 residues. The CDR3 DNA follows: TGTGCCAGCTCACCACCGTCCAACAGTCAGTACTTC. Protein: CASSPPSNSQYF.

This sequence joins TRBV7-2 and TRBJ2-1; 7 nucleotides align to TRBD2. The length of the CDR3 is 15 residues. Per the germline V gene, CDR1 is SGHTA and CDR2 is FQGNSA. The junction had 8 bases not matched to a gene; V was cut back by 4 bases and J by 5 bases. The CDR3 nucleotides are TGTGCCAGCAGCTCCCGGGGAGGGCGGGACAATGAGCAGTTCTTC. Encoded protein: CASSSRGGRDNEQFF.

About this clone itself: The same CDR3 is also encoded by other DNA sequences in this sample. This chain links TRBV6-6 with TRBJ1-5; 7 nucleotides agree with TRBD1. V was pared by 2 bases and J by 2 bases, with 0 bases of the junction left unmatched. There are 14 residues in the CDR3. Germline assignment: CDR1 MNHNY and CDR2 SVGAGI (reference sequence). The DNA for the CDR3 is TGTGCCAGCAGTTACGGACAGGGCAATCAGCCCCAGCATTTT. Translated: CASSYGQGNQPQHF.

CDR3 amino acids: CASSVSRDRDGYTF. In DNA, the CDR3 is TGTGCCAGCAGCGTTAGCCGGGACAGGGACGGCTACACCTTC. The rearrangement links TRBV2 to TRBJ1-2; 9 bases line up with TRBD1. Germline V gene lookup returns CDR1 SNHLY and CDR2 FYNNEI. The V segment lost 6 bases and the J segment 8 bases; nucleotides outside the gene matches: 10. The CDR3 has 14 amino acids.

This chain connects TRBV19 to TRBJ2-6; a weak D match, TRBD1 (5 bases). From germline, CDR1 is LNHDA and CDR2 SQIVND (reference sequence). This CDR3 has 16 residues. V dropped 8 bases and J dropped 0 bases, with 14 bases sitting between them. This CDR3 is CASSSGIFSGANVLTF. In nucleotides, the CDR3 is TGTGCCAGTTCTTCAGGGATTTTCTCTGGGGCCAACGTCCTGACTTTC.

The chain joins TRBV18 to TRBJ2-1; possibly TRBD2 for D (5 bases). CDR3 length equals 16 residues. In germline, CDR1 is KGHSH, CDR2 LQKENI. Trimming removed 1 base from V and 0 bases from J, with 10 bases in between. CDR3 amino acids: CASSPRGQSSYNEQFF. The CDR3 bases are TGTGCCAGCTCACCACGAGGGCAGAGCTCCTACAATGAGCAGTTCTTC.

The J gene is TRBJ1-2, the V gene TRBV28; the match to TRBD1 covers 12 bases. Losses at the gene ends were 7 bases for V and 5 bases for J; bases not matched to a gene: 11. The germline V gene encodes CDR1 MDHEN and CDR2 SYDVKM. CDR3 length: 16 residues. CDR3 loop: CASTESGTGGLYGYTF. The CDR3 DNA follows: TGTGCCAGCACCGAATCCGGGACAGGGGGCTTATATGGCTACACCTTC.

The genes are TRBV9 and TRBJ2-2; no clear D. This CDR3 is built from 16 residues. The V and J ends lost 4 bases and 0 bases respectively, with 13 bases between them. From germline, CDR1 is SGDLS and CDR2 YYNGEE. Written as DNA, the CDR3 is TGTGCCAGCAGCAGTACTACTGGCGCGAACACCGGGGAGCTGTTTTTT. Its translation is CASSSTTGANTGELFF.

This clone occurred a few times. The rearrangement links TRBV30 to TRBJ1-6; tentative D call: TRBD1 (6 bases). The V end was cut by 2 bases, the J end by 5 bases, with 16 bases between. Germline CDR1 GTSNPN, CDR2 SVGIG (reference sequence). This CDR3 comprises 16 residues. The CDR3 nucleotides are TGTGCCTGGAGTACGCCGGGGGGGCATCATAATTCACCCCTCCACTTT. Protein: CAWSTPGGHHNSPLHF. Supplemented by reference TRBV30 and TRBJ1-6, the full variable domain reads SQTIHQWPATLVQPVGSPLSLECTVEGTSNPNLYWYRQAAGRGLQLLFYSVGIGQISSEVPQNLSASRPQDRQFILSSKKLLLSDSGFYLCAWSTPGGHHNSPLHFGNGTRLTVT.